This T cell receptor beta chain is from a study of beta chain features in type 1 diabetes. The whole isolated RNA underwent reverse transcription, so sequencing captured expressed TCRB transcripts. Here immunoSEQ multiplex PCR was the method, and the copy in TCRdb shows in-frame clones only, minus some. The sample yields under 950,000 clones, 15% to 20% seen once. There are 16 residues in the CDR3. In germline, CDR1 is LGHNA, CDR2 YSLEER. Trimming took 0 bases from V and 4 from J; bases not matched to a gene: 7. The chain carries TRBV4-3 and TRBJ1-2, with 8 bases aligning to TRBD1. This clonotype was obtained from a young woman in good health. The sequencing sample was made of naive CD4+ T cells from blood. The CDR3 is CASSQDLPGGVYGYTF. The CDR3 nucleotides read TGCGCCAGCAGCCAAGATCTCCCAGGGGGCGTCTATGGCTACACCTTC.